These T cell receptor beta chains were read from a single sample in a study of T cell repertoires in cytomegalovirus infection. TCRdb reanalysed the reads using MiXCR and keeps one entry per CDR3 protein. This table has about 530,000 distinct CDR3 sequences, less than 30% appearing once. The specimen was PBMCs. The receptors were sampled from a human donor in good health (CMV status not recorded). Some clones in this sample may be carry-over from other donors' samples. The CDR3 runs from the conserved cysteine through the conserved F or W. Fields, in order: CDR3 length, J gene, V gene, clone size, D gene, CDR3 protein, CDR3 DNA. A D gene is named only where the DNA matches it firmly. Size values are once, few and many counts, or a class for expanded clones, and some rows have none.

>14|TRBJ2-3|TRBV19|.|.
CASSIEDFTDTQYF
TGTGCCAGTAGTATAGAAGACTTCACAGATACGCAGTATTTT
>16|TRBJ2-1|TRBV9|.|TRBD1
CASSVVRTGSINEQFF
TGTGCCAGCAGCGTAGTGAGGACAGGGTCTATCAATGAGCAGTTCTTC
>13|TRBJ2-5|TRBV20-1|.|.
CSALGADRETQYF
TGCAGTGCCCTGGGGGCCGATCGAGAGACCCAGTACTTC
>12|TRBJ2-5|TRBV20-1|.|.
CSASGSQETQYF
TGCAGTGCTAGCGGCAGCCAAGAGACCCAGTACTTC
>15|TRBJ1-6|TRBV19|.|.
CASSRGQGRDSPLHF
TGTGCCAGTAGCCGCGGGCAGGGAAGGGATTCACCCCTCCACTTT
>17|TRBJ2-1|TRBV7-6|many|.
CASSRDSYPNAYNEQFF
TGTGCCAGCAGCCGGGACTCCTATCCAAATGCATACAATGAGCAGTTCTTC
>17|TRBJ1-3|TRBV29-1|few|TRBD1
CSVTNTRDRGSGNTIYF
TGCAGCGTAACGAATACAAGGGACAGGGGGTCTGGAAACACCATATATTTT
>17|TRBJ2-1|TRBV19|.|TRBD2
CASSISPGLAGDAEQFF
TGTGCCAGTAGTATTTCCCCGGGACTAGCGGGAGACGCTGAGCAGTTCTTC
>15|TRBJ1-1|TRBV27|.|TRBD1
CASSLQTGMNTEAFF
TGTGCCAGCAGTTTACAGACAGGGATGAACACTGAAGCTTTCTTT
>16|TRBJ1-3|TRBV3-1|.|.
CASSQARQSSGNTIYF
TGTGCCAGCAGCCAAGCGAGACAGTCCTCTGGAAACACCATATATTTT
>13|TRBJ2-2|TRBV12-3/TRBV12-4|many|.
CASSLWGIGELFF
TGTGCCAGCAGCCTCTGGGGCATCGGGGAGCTGTTTTTT
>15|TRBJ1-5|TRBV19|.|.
CASSIGTGPYQPQHF
TGTGCCAGTAGTATAGGCACAGGGCCTTATCAGCCCCAGCATTTT
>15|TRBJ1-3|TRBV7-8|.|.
CASVFGREPGNTIYF
TGTGCCAGCGTGTTCGGCAGGGAACCTGGAAACACCATATATTTT
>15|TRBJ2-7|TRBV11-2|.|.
CASSLTGMPTYEQYF
TGTGCCAGCAGCTTAACAGGAATGCCGACGTACGAGCAGTACTTC
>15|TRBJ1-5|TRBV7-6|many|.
CASSLGPYNNQPQHF
TGTGCCAGCAGTCTCGGACCATATAACAATCAGCCCCAGCATTTT
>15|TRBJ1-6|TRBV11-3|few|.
CASSLGLSGNSPLHF
TGTGCCAGCAGCTTAGGCCTATCAGGGAATTCACCCCTCCACTTT
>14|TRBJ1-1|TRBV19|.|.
CASSISDGNTEAFF
TGTGCCAGTAGTATTTCGGACGGAAACACTGAAGCTTTCTTT
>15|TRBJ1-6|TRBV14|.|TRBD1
CASSRLGTGLSPLHF
TGTGCCAGCAGCCGGCTTGGGACAGGGCTTTCACCCCTCCACTTT
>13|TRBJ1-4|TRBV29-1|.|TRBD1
CSVGTGGEEKLFF
TGCAGCGTGGGGACAGGGGGAGAAGAAAAACTGTTTTTT
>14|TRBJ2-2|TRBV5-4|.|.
CASSLDGYPGELFF
TGTGCCAGCAGCTTGGATGGGTACCCCGGGGAGCTGTTTTTT
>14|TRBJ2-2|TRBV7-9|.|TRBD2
CASTPAGDTGELFF
TGTGCCAGCACGCCAGCGGGGGACACCGGGGAGCTGTTTTTT
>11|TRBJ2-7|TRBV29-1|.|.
CSAVAMVEQYF
TGCAGCGCTGTCGCTATGGTCGAGCAGTACTTC
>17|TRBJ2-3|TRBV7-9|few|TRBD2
CASSLGGLAGATDTQYF
TGTGCCAGCAGCTTAGGAGGACTAGCGGGGGCCACAGATACGCAGTATTTT
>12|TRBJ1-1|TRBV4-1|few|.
CASSSSGVGAFF
TGCGCCAGCAGCTCTAGTGGAGTTGGGGCTTTCTTT
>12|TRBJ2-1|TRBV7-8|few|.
CASSLAEAEQFF
TGTGCCAGCAGCTTAGCTGAGGCTGAGCAGTTCTTC